This paragraph reports one TCR beta chain. The antigen is unknown. This table comes from immunoSEQ multiplex PCR, and its TCRdb copy is limited to in-frame clones, with some not included. The sample records 23,000 or so clones, roughly 80% being singletons. This specimen belongs to a study of immune evolution from preneoplasia to lung adenocarcinoma. The study's findings and limits: KRAS-mutant nodules had the highest T cell clonality.

Premalignant or tumor cells were enriched by macro-dissection after pathologic assessment. The specimen was FFPE invasive lung adenocarcinoma tissue. The source is a person between 60 and 69 years old with lung adenocarcinoma.

The CDR3 coding sequence is TGTGCCAGCAGCCAAAATGGCTACACCTTC. Translating gives CASSQNGYTF. The chain links TRBV7-7 to TRBJ1-2; D gene unclear. Germline loops: CDR1 SSHAT, CDR2 FNYEAQ (reference sequence). V lost 5 bases to trimming and J lost 6 bases, with 4 bases between them. The CDR3 runs to 10 residues.